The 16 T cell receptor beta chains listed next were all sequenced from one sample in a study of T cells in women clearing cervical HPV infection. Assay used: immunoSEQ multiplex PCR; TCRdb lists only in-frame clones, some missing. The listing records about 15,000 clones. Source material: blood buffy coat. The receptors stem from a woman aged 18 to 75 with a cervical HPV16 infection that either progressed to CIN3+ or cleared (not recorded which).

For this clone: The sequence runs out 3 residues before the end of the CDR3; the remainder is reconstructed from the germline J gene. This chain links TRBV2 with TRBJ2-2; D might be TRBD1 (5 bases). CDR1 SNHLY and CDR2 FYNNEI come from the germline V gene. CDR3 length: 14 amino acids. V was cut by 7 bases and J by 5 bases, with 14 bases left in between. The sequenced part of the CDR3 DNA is TGTGCCAGCACTACACAGGCTGGGACCGGGGAG. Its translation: CASTTQAGTGE. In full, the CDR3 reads CASTTQAGTGELFF.

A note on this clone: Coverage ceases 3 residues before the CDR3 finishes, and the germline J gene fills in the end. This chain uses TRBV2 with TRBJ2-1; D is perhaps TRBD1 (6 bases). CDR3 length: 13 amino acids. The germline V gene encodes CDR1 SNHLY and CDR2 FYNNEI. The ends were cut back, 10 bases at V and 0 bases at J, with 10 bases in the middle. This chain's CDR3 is CATQGTSYNEQFF. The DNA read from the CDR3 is TGTGCCACCCAGGGGACCTCCTACAATGAG. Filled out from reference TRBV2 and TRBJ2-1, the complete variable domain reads EPEVTQTPSHQVTQMGQEVILRCVPISNHLYFYWYRQILGQKVEFLVSFYNNEISEKSEIFDDQFSVERPDGSNFTLKIRSTKLEDSAMYFCATQGTSYNEQFFGPGTRLTVL.

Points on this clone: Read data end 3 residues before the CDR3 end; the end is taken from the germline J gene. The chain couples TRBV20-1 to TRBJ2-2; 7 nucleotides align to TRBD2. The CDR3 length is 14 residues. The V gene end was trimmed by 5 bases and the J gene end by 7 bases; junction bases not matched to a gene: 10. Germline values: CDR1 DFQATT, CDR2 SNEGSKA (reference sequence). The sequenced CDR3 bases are TGCAGTGCTCTAAAGCGGGGAAGGGGCGGGGAG. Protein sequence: CSALKRGRGGE. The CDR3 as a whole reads CSALKRGRGGELFF.

CDR3 bases read: TGCAGTGCAAAAGGAGGGGACAGGAAAGAGACC. This sequence encodes CSAKGGDRKET. The entire CDR3 protein reads CSAKGGDRKETQYF. The chain couples TRBV20-1 to TRBJ2-5, with 8 bases fitting TRBD1. The read is 3 residues too short to cover the CDR3 end, so that end is filled in from the germline J gene. The CDR3 extends over 14 amino acids. The germline CDR1 and CDR2 sequences are DFQATT and SNEGSKA (reference sequence). Unmatched junction bases numbered 9, after V lost 6 bases and J lost 3 bases.

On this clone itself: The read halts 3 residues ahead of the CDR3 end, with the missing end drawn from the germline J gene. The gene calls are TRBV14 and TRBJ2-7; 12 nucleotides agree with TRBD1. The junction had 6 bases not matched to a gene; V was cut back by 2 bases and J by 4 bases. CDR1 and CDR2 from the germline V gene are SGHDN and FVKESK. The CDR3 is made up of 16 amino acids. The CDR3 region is CASSQRTGQGAYEQYF. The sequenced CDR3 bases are TGTGCCAGCAGCCAACGAACGGGACAGGGGGCTTACGAG. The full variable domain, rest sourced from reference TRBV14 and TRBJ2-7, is EAGVTQFPSHSVIEKGQTVTLRCDPISGHDNLYWYRRVMGKEIKFLLHFVKESKQDESGMPNNRFLAERTGGTYSTLKVQPAELEDSGVYFCASSQRTGQGAYEQYFGPGTRLTVT.

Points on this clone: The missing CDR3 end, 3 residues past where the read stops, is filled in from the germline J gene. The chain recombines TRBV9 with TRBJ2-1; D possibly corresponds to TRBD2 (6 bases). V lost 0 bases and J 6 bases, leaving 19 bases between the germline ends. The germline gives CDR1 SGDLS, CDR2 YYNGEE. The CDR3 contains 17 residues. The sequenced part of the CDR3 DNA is TGTGCCAGCAGCGTAGGGCAGGAGGGCCTTTATCCCAATGAG. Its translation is CASSVGQEGLYPNE. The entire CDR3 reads CASSVGQEGLYPNEQFF.

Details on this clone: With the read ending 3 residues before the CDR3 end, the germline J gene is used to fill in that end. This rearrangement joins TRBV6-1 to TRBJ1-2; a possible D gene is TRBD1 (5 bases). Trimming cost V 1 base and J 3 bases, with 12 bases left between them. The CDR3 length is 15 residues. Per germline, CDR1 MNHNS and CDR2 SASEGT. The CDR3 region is CASSEGGRAYYGYTF. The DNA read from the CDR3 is TGTGCCAGCAGTGAAGGCGGCAGGGCCTACTATGGC.

This chain's CDR3 is CSARLRDSQETQYF. CDR3 DNA (partial): TGCAGTGCTAGACTTCGGGACAGCCAAGAGACC. The chain carries TRBV20-1 and TRBJ2-5, with TRBD1 matching over 7 bases. The read terminates 3 residues before the CDR3 end, so the remaining end is supplied by the germline J gene. Germline-derived CDR1 and CDR2 are DFQATT and SNEGSKA (reference sequence). Trimming at V came to 2 bases and at J to 1 base, leaving 4 bases not matched to a gene. The CDR3 length is 14 residues.

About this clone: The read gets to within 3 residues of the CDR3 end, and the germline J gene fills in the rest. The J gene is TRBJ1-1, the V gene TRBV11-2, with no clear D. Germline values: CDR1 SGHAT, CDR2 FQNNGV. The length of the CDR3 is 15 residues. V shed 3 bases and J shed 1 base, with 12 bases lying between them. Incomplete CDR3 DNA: TGTGCCAGCAGCTTTGAGCCAGGTCCGAACACTGAA. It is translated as CASSFEPGPNTE. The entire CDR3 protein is CASSFEPGPNTEAFF.

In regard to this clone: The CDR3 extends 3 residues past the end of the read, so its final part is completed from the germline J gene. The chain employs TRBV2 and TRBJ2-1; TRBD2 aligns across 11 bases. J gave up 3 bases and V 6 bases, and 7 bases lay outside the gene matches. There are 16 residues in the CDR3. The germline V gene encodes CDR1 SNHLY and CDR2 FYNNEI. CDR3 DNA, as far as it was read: TGTGCCAGCAGGGATGGGACTAGCGGCAACTACAATGAG. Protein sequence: CASRDGTSGNYNE. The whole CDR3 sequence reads CASRDGTSGNYNEQFF.

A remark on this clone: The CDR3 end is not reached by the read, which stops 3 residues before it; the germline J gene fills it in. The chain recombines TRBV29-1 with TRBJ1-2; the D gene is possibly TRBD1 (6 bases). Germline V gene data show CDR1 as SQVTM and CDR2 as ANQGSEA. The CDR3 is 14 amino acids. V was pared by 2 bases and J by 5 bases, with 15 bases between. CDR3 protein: CSVEIGGTLYGYTF. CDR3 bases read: TGCAGCGTTGAAATAGGGGGAACACTTTATGGC.

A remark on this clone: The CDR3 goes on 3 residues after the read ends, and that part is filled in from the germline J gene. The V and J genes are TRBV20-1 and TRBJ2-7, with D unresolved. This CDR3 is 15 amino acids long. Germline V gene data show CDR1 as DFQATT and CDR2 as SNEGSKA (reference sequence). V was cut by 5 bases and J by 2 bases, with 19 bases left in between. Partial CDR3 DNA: TGCAGTGCTCCCCCAATCCTGGCACAACCCTACGAG. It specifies CSAPPILAQPYE. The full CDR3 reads CSAPPILAQPYEQYF.

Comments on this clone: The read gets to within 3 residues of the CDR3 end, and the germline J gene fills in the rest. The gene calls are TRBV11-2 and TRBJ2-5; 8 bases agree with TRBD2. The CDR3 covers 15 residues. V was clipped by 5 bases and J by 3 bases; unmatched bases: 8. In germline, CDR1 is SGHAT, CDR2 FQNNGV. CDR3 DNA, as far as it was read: TGTGCCAGCAGCGGACGACTAGCGAGAGAAGAGACC. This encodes CASSGRLAREET. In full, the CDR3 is CASSGRLAREETQYF.

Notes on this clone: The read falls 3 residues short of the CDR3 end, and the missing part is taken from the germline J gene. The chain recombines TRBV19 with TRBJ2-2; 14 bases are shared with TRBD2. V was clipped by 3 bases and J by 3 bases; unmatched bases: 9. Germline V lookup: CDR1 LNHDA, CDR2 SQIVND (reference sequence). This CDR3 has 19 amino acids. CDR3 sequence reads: CASSINRLAGGSYTGELFF. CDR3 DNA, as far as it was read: TGTGCCAGTAGTATTAATCGACTAGCGGGAGGGTCCTACACCGGGGAG.

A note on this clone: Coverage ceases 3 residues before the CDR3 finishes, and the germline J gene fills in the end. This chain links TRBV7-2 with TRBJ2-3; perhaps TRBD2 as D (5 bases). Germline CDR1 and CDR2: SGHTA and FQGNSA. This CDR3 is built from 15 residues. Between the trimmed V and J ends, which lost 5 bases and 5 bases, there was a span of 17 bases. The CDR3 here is CASSLLLNAGDTQYF. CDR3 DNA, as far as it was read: TGTGCCAGCAGCCTACTTTTAAACGCGGGAGATACG.

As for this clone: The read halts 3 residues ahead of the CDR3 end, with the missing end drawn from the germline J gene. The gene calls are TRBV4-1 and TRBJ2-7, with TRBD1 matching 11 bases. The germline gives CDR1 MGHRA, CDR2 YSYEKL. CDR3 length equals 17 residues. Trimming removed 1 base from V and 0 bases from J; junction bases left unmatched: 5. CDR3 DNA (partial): TGCGCCAGCAGCCAAGTTTCGGGGACAGGGGGCTCCTACGAG. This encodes CASSQVSGTGGSYE. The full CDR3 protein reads CASSQVSGTGGSYEQYF.